A single TCR beta chain is shown here with its context. Its cognate antigen has yet to be identified. Base qualities are not at hand, and no much larger clone is one base apart. Receptors were amplified or captured by the immunoSEQ multiplex PCR assay. The multiplex PCR relied on a mix of 60 forward primers for TCR Vbeta segments and 13 reverse primers for TCR Jbeta segments. A multiplex PCR assay on genomic DNA amplified the CDR3 region of rearranged TCR beta genes. On the Illumina HiSeq System, the amplified TCR beta libraries were sequenced as 87-base-pair reads. Regarding the original processing steps: A later analysis tallied approximately 87 million unique TCR beta chains across the 700 or so repertoires, and approximately 12 million of those chains were shared by two or more donors. Raw reads were error-corrected and collapsed into unique sequences with a nearest-neighbor algorithm that merged closely related sequences to remove PCR and sequencing errors. Alignment of CDR3 sequences to IMGT reference sequences was used to assign V, D and J gene segments. Each retained sequence needed at least a six-nucleotide match to both a V gene segment and a J gene segment. Rearrangements were classified as productive when the CDR3 lacked stop codons and remained in frame with V and J, and all other rearrangements were classified as non-productive. CDR3 was defined according to IMGT convention as the region running from the second conserved V-encoded cysteine to the conserved J-encoded phenylalanine. Sequences without an unambiguous match to a single V gene segment were excluded from the earlier analysis of 450 to 750 of the donors. An earlier analysis of several hundred of the donors classified V segments as functional when productive rearrangements were above 56.7% and as segregating when the standard deviation between donors was above 5%. To diagnose cytomegalovirus status from the catalog of TCR beta chain sequences, a statistical classification framework was built. V and J gene assignment, in a later analysis, came from comparing TCR nucleotide sequences with IMGT/GENE-DB human TR gene sequences. A later analysis assigned CDR3 sequences and most-parsimonious VDJ recombination scenarios with the TCRdist pipeline. In a later analysis, every TCR beta chain was defined by the combination of its CDR3 amino acid sequence and its V-gene family, and reads without a unique V-gene family were dropped. As a way to deal with suspected cross-contamination and a sequencing artifact, a later analysis dropped approximately 570 nucleotide sequences that were highly shared and had low generation probability. A later analysis calculated a clonal expansion index for each public chain from normalized within-repertoire ranks of inferred template counts. Generation probabilities in a later analysis came from a VDJ recombination model fitted to out-of-frame rearrangements, and those results were checked against IGoR. In a later analysis, hypergeometric tests were used to score TCR-TCR, TCR-HLA and TCR-CMV co-occurrence, with a repertoire-size bias correction applied to TCR pairs. To estimate false discovery rates, a later analysis permuted the HLA or CMV assignments 20 times. In a later analysis, co-occurring TCRs were grouped with DBSCAN, and TCRdist sequence similarity was added when clustering was performed within HLA-allele-positive subsets. Co-occurrence clustering excluded repertoires with fewer than 30,000 or more than 120,000 public chains, plus five with anomalous nucleotide sharing. This is the immuneACCESS table as TCRdb keeps it, with only in-frame sequences that have V and J called. A part of the clones is gone; compared with another copy, unresolved V genes explain less than half, and the rest is unexplained. V and J calls and clone size are copied from that table; D and trimming were computed from the DNA. In all, the sample holds about 150,000 clones, and about 70% of those were seen once. In total, the top ten clones hold about 4.7% of the sample.

The data derive from a study of cytomegalovirus exposure and HLA in healthy donors (dated by TCRdb to about 2017). Background for the entire study: In an earlier analysis of about 560 of the donors, 250 to 350 Gb of sequence data and some 100 million unique TCR beta sequences from 180 million or so T cells were reported. An early release covering around 630 HLA-typed donors comprised roughly 300 gigabases of sequencing data and tens of millions of unique TCR sequences. Of the roughly 400 genotyped donors, about 84% fell in the genetic ancestry cluster associated with self-reported Caucasian donors. The aim of the study was to test whether cataloging public T cell receptors could identify signatures of past pathogen exposure. The T cell repertoires of around 730 subjects were profiled by immunosequencing and related to cytomegalovirus serostatus. In addition to the first cohort of hundreds of subjects, a separate validation cohort of around 110 different subjects was used. High-throughput TCR immunosequencing, statistical association of individual TCRs with disease status, and machine learning were combined to predict cytomegalovirus infection status. In a later analysis, previously published TCR beta repertoires from 550 to 750 donors were re-analyzed and high-resolution HLA genotyping was added so that TCR occurrence patterns could be studied. In the later analysis, no new phenotypic data were used to find candidate immune exposures; instead, reliance was placed on TCR beta sequences and their occurrence across donors. To decide whether each TCR beta V gene segment behaved as functional or pseudogenic, an earlier analysis of fewer than 750 of the donors relied on high-throughput TCR beta sequencing. Alongside the repertoire data, information on donor age, sex, ethnicity and CMV serostatus was compiled. A later genetic analysis took genome-wide SNP genotypes for about 65% of the roughly 670 donors and used that subset as a discovery cohort. Every repertoire in the discovery cohort had been generated on one and the same sequencing platform. Both class I and class II loci were covered by HLA typing, at four-digit resolution. Typing coverage differed by locus: A, B, C, DRB1 and DQB1 were typed in about 620-640 donors, DQA1 in approximately 520, DPA1 in some 570, and DPB1 in 400 to 480. Several DR-DQ haplotypes were handled as single units for association and clustering because linkage in the cohort was strong. On average, roughly 250,000 unique TCR beta nucleotide sequences were sequenced per donor among 398 genotyped donors of the cohort, with around 19% of those sequences being non-productive.

Study-wide conclusions, independent of this receptor: A later analysis found that HLA-associated TCR beta chains were more clonally expanded and had lower generation probabilities than equally common non-associated chains. A further reported finding was that TCR beta sequences accurately predicted the HLA-A and HLA-B alleles for most subjects in the first cohort. An association between a missense DCLRE1C variant and V-gene and J-gene trimming of TCR beta chains was found in a later genetic analysis and replicated in an independent cohort. The classifier was reported to diagnose cytomegalovirus status with high specificity and sensitivity in both the original and validation cohorts. Some IMGT-functional V segments, including TRBV6-2 and TRBV6-3, could not be told apart with the 87-base-pair reads, so those segments were excluded. The authors suggested that the approach could potentially be extended to other disease states and immunological phenotypes. Linkage disequilibrium might explain the correlated functional status among segregating V segments, but an unknown experimental factor could not be excluded. The presence/absence analyses assumed that sequencing depth was roughly uniform across donors, and that assumption may not be true. CMV serostatus was the only immune exposure information available for the cohort. Assigning TCR associations to individual alleles was difficult when HLA alleles, especially DR and DQ, strongly co-occurred. A later analysis reported that several top co-occurrence clusters appeared linked to parvovirus B19, influenza, CMV and Epstein-Barr virus. A cluster of highly shared sequence variants was judged likely to represent a technical artifact of the sequencing pipeline. Most CMV-associated TCR beta chains appeared to be HLA-restricted in a later analysis, and the HLA associations seemed to be driven largely by CMV exposure. In a later analysis, the rate of TCR association differed among HLA loci, with DRB1 alleles having the most associated TCRs and HLA-C alleles having the fewest. A few of the identified cytomegalovirus-associated TCR beta chains were confirmed in vitro to be specific for cytomegalovirus antigens. Because HLA typing was unavailable for some donors at each locus, only the typed subset was used in association tests. This cohort had only TCR beta chains sequenced, and the lack of alpha or paired-chain data limited which features could be detected. In a later genetic analysis, fewer N-insertions in productive TCRs were reported among donors in an Asian-associated ancestry cluster than the approximately 630-donor mean. In an earlier analysis of approximately 600 of the donors, most TCR beta V segments were observed in productive rearrangements about 90% or about 30% of the time, broadly matching IMGT annotations. Across donors, most TCR sequences were observed very rarely, whereas some public TCRs were present in many individuals. Specific HLA alleles were associated with 15,000 to 20,000 TCR beta sequences at a false discovery rate of 0.05 in a later analysis. The study listed 150 to 200 TCR beta chains as associated with cytomegalovirus. Because counts were too low, about 18 rarely observed V segments, including chromosome 9 orphons, were excluded from the earlier analysis of several hundred of the donors.

From cysteine to phenylalanine, the CDR3 is 16 amino acids long. Solely the CDR3 DNA is kept, with 48 bases framed from the first base. Looking up the germline V gene (reference sequence) yields CDR1 GTSNPN and CDR2 SVGIG. V is reduced by 2 bases and J by 3 bases, leaving a spacing of 17 bases between them. In total, just over 650 healthy bone marrow donors made up the cohort. Cohort members were all nominally healthy when sampled, although unrecorded immune exposures were likely present. The donor was CMV seronegative and belonged to the group of under 400 seronegative cohort members. A peripheral blood sample was collected from each donor, and TCR beta sequencing was performed on peripheral blood mononuclear cells. The Qiagen DNeasy Blood Extraction Kit was used to extract genomic DNA from the blood cell samples.

This TCR came from a man aged 55 to 70 in good health and CMV-seronegative. The rearrangement joined TRBV30 to TRBJ1-5, with the D segment identity uncertain. Sequencing used PBMCs. The nucleotides are TGTGCCTGGAGTCCGAGGACTGTCTGGGACAATCAGCCCCAGCATTTT. This yields the protein CAWSPRTVWDNQPQHF.